Shown below are 7 T cell receptor beta chains from a single sample sequenced in a study of blood T cell repertoires in COVID-19. The table came from immunoSEQ multiplex PCR; TCRdb's copy has only in-frame clones and leaves some out. The sample gives around 100,000 clones, roughly 81% of which show up once; less than 2.5% is in the top ten. Sequences were obtained from peripheral blood. The receptors come from a human donor in a cohort sampled during active COVID-19.

The chain links TRBV6-8 to TRBJ1-5; TRBD1 matches at 9 bases. After removal of 6 bases from V and 2 bases from J, the junction contained 8 bases not matched to a gene. The CDR3 covers 16 residues. Germline assignment: CDR1 MNHGY and CDR2 SAAAGT. The DNA of the CDR3 is TGTGCCAGCAGGCGAGGGACAGGGCGACGCAATCAGCCCCAGCATTTT. Residues: CASRRGTGRRNQPQHF.

The V gene is TRBV2, the J gene TRBJ2-3, with a tentative D call TRBD1 (6 bases). In germline, CDR1 is SNHLY, CDR2 FYNNEI. CDR3 length equals 15 residues. Trimming pared 6 bases from V and 2 bases from J, leaving 15 bases between. As DNA, the CDR3 is TGTGCCAGCAGCCGCGGCCTGGGGGCCACAGATACGCAGTATTTT. Its translation: CASSRGLGATDTQYF.

The chain joins TRBV27 to TRBJ2-2, with 13 bases aligning to TRBD2. Trimming at V came to 6 bases and at J to 7 bases, leaving 11 bases not matched to a gene. This CDR3 has 17 amino acids. CDR1 is MNHEY and CDR2 is SMNVEV in the germline V gene (reference sequence). CDR3 residues: CASRTGTSGGAGGELFF. The CDR3 nucleotides are TGTGCCAGCAGGACCGGAACTAGCGGGGGGGCCGGCGGGGAGCTGTTTTTT.

This sequence joins TRBV11-3 and TRBJ2-3; D may be TRBD1 (5 bases). Between the trimmed V and J ends, which lost 1 base and 3 bases, there was a span of 8 bases. From germline, CDR1 is SGHNT and CDR2 YENEEA. This CDR3 spans 14 amino acids. The CDR3 DNA follows: TGTGCCAGCAGCTTAGCAGGGTTGACAGATACGCAGTATTTT. Its translation: CASSLAGLTDTQYF. The complete variable domain, with remaining parts taken from reference TRBV11-3 and TRBJ2-3, reads EAGVVQSPRYKIIEKKQPVAFWCNPISGHNTLYWYLQNLGQGPELLIRYENEEAVDDSQLPKDRFSAERLKGVDSTLKIQPAELGDSAVYLCASSLAGLTDTQYFGPGTRLTVL.

This rearrangement joins TRBV19 to TRBJ2-1, with 11 positions matching TRBD2. Germline V gene data show CDR1 as LNHDA and CDR2 as SQIVND (reference sequence). This CDR3 contains 16 residues. The junction had 13 bases not matched to a gene; V was cut back by 8 bases and J by 7 bases. The CDR3 loop reads CASRGRRLAGLNEQFF. In nucleotides, the CDR3 is TGTGCCAGTCGAGGGCGGAGACTAGCGGGGTTGAATGAGCAGTTCTTC.

V and J are TRBV7-8 and TRBJ2-1, with TRBD2 matching over 11 bases. V gave up 5 bases and J gave up 7 bases; unmatched junction bases: 10. Germline loops: CDR1 SGHVS, CDR2 FQNEAQ. This CDR3 has 16 amino acids. CDR3 sequence (DNA): TGTGCCAGCAGCCATACTAGCGGGAGCCCCGCGAATGAGCAGTTCTTC. Translating it yields CASSHTSGSPANEQFF.

A single count supports this clone. This chain uses TRBV6-5 with TRBJ2-7, with TRBD2 identical over 8 bases. J was trimmed by 7 bases and V by 10 bases; bases with no gene match: 9. Germline V gives CDR1 MNHEY, CDR2 SVGAGI. This CDR3 is 12 amino acids long. The CDR3 nucleotides are TGTGCCACCCGGGCGGGGGGCCCGGAGCAGTACTTC. Protein: CATRAGGPEQYF.